Listed below are T cell receptor beta chains from one sample, sequenced in a study of blood T cell repertoires in COVID-19. Here immunoSEQ multiplex PCR was the method, and the copy in TCRdb shows in-frame clones only, minus some. The sample consists of roughly 87,000 clones, 84% of them appearing once. The sample consisted of peripheral blood. These receptors were obtained from a woman in her sixties or seventies with acute or convalescent COVID-19. CDR3s include the opening cysteine and the closing phenylalanine or tryptophan. A D gene is named only where the DNA matches it firmly. Not every row has a clone size; where given, it reads once, few, many or a size class.

>-|-|TRBJ2-2|TRBV5-5
TGTGCCAGCGGGGGACACACGAACACCGGGGAGCTGTTTTTT
CASGGHTNTGELFF
>TRBD2|-|TRBJ2-5|TRBV14
TGTGCCAGCAGCCAATGGCTGGGACTACAAGAGACCCAGTACTTC
CASSQWLGLQETQYF
>-|-|TRBJ2-7|TRBV5-1
TGCGCCAGCAGCACGACTTACACCTACGAGCAGTACTTC
CASSTTYTYEQYF
>-|-|TRBJ2-3|TRBV4-1
TGCGCCAGCAGCCCCCTAAGACTCCCGCTGGAGGATACGCAGTATTTT
CASSPLRLPLEDTQYF
>TRBD2|-|TRBJ2-3|TRBV5-1
TGCGCCAGCAGCTTCAGCGGGGGGGCCGGGGATACGCAGTATTTT
CASSFSGGAGDTQYF
>-|-|TRBJ1-6|TRBV4-3
TGCGCCAGCAGCCAAGATGGCGGTGTCCGGTCACCCCTCCACTTT
CASSQDGGVRSPLHF
>TRBD1|few|TRBJ2-7|TRBV30
TGTGCCTGGAGTAGAGACAGGGCCTACGAGCAGTACTTC
CAWSRDRAYEQYF
>-|-|TRBJ1-6|TRBV28
TGTGCCAGCAGTTTTAATAATTCACCCCTCCACTTT
CASSFNNSPLHF
>TRBD2|-|TRBJ2-7|TRBV7-2
TGTGCCAGCAGCTTAGTCCTAGCGGGGTCCTACGAGCAGTACTTC
CASSLVLAGSYEQYF
>-|-|TRBJ2-1|TRBV9
TGTGCCAGCAGCGTAGTCGGAGGGGCAGTAAATGAGCAGTTCTTC
CASSVVGGAVNEQFF
>TRBD1|-|TRBJ1-2|TRBV27
TGTGCCAGCAGGCCGAACAGGGGTAATGGCTACACCTTC
CASRPNRGNGYTF
>-|-|TRBJ2-3|TRBV6-5
TGTGCCAGCAGTTCGATGGCAGGGTACACAGATACGCAGTATTTT
CASSSMAGYTDTQYF
>-|few|TRBJ2-7|TRBV10-2
TGCGCCAGCGGGGGAGGGGGCTCCTACGAGCAGTACTTC
CASGGGGSYEQYF
>-|-|TRBJ2-1|TRBV7-2
TGTGCCAGCAGCCCAGACAACGCCCACAATGAGCAGTTCTTC
CASSPDNAHNEQFF
>-|few|TRBJ2-6|TRBV9
TGTGCCAGCAGCTCCCTCTCTGGGGCCAACGTCCTGACTTTC
CASSSLSGANVLTF
>-|-|TRBJ2-1|TRBV7-3
TGTGCCAGCAGTAACAGCTCCTACAATGAGCAGTTCTTC
CASSNSSYNEQFF
>-|-|TRBJ1-2|TRBV29-1
TGCAGCGCTCGGGTTTCGGGCTATGGCTACACCTTC
CSARVSGYGYTF
>TRBD1|-|TRBJ2-1|TRBV4-1
TGCGCCAGCAGCCAATTGGAACAGGGGAGTTCAAACAATGAGCAGTTCTTC
CASSQLEQGSSNNEQFF
>TRBD2|-|TRBJ2-5|TRBV9
TGTGCCAGCAGCACGGGACTAGCGGTTTCCGGAGCCCAGTACTTC
CASSTGLAVSGAQYF
>TRBD1|-|TRBJ1-3|TRBV6-5
TGTGCCAGCAGCAGGGACAGGAGCTCTGGAAACACCATATATTTT
CASSRDRSSGNTIYF
>-|-|TRBJ2-3|TRBV10-1
TGCGCCAGCAGTGAGGACAGTCCCACAGATACGCAGTATTTT
CASSEDSPTDTQYF
>TRBD2|-|TRBJ2-7|TRBV29-1
TGCAGCGTTGCCCGCGGGAGGGGCGGCGAGCAGTACTTC
CSVARGRGGEQYF
>TRBD2|-|TRBJ2-7|TRBV5-1
TGCGCCAGCAGCTTACGACTAGCGCAAGCCGGTGTATCCTACGAGCAGTACTTC
CASSLRLAQAGVSYEQYF
>-|-|TRBJ1-5|TRBV28
TGTGCCAGCAGTACCACGCACAGAAATCAGCCCCAGCATTTT
CASSTTHRNQPQHF
>-|once|TRBJ1-1|TRBV5-1
TGCGCCAGCAGCCCAAACTTTTGGACAACGAATATGAACACTGAAGCTTTCTTT
CASSPNFWTTNMNTEAFF
>-|-|TRBJ1-4|TRBV28
TGTGCCAGCGTGGAGGGTGCAACTAATGAAAAACTGTTTTTT
CASVEGATNEKLFF
>-|-|TRBJ1-1|TRBV12-3/TRBV12-4
TGTGCCAGCAGTTTAGGAGGGCACGCTTTCTTT
CASSLGGHAFF
>-|-|TRBJ1-2|TRBV6-1
TGTGCCAGCAGTGAACCGGGTCACTATGGCTACACCTTC
CASSEPGHYGYTF
>-|-|TRBJ2-7|TRBV5-6
TGTGCCAGCAGCTTCTCGGGGGTAAGGTACGAGCAGTACTTC
CASSFSGVRYEQYF
>TRBD1|-|TRBJ1-1|TRBV19
TGTGCCAGTAGTCGACAGGGCCAGGGTGAAGCTTTCTTT
CASSRQGQGEAFF
>TRBD2|-|TRBJ2-5|TRBV4-2
TGTGCCAGCAGCTCGCGGGTTGGCGGGGGAACCGTGGAGACCCAGTACTTC
CASSSRVGGGTVETQYF
>-|-|TRBJ1-1|TRBV7-9
TGTGCCAGCAGTCCTCCGTACACTGAAGCTTTCTTT
CASSPPYTEAFF
>TRBD1|once|TRBJ2-7|TRBV5-1
TGCGCCAGCAGCACCGGGACAGGGGGTTCTTACGAGCAGTACTTC
CASSTGTGGSYEQYF